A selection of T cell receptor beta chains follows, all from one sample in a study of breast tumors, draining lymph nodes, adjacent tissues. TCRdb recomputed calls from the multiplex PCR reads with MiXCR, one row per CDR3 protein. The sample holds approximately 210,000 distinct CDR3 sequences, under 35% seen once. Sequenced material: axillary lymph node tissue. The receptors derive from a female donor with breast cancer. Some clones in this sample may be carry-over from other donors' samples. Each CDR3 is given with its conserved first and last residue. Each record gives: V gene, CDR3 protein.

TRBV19 CASSITSEAFF
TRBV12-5 CASGLVHQGASSPLHF
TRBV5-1 CASSPFPIGGLNNEQFF
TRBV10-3 CAIRVDGSTDTQYF
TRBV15 CATSTPGVNLYNEQFF
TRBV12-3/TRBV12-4 CASSSHVLTF
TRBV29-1 CSATGLGRADTQYF
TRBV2 CACRGLAEYNEQFF
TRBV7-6 CASSLAERQGHGQFF
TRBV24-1 CATSDQGAGETQYF
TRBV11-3 CASSASGRAGDTQYF
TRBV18 CASSRGQGPTGELFF
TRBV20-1 CSARVPARAGDTQYF